The next 27 T cell receptor beta chains were all read from a single sample in a study of cytomegalovirus exposure and HLA in healthy donors. Use of 60 Vbeta and 13 Jbeta primers characterized the PCR. Data came from immunoSEQ multiplex PCR; TCRdb stores just in-frame clones and leaves some out. Here the sample spans some 130,000 clones, approximately 80% being singletons. The specimen was PBMCs. The receptors were sampled from a woman aged 18-35 years in good health and CMV-seronegative.

This clone showed up just a few times. The CDR3 region is CASSHPRNTEAFF. Written as DNA, the CDR3 is TGCGCCAGCAGCCATCCCCGGAACACTGAAGCTTTCTTT. V and J are TRBV4-1 and TRBJ1-1; D gene ambiguous. This CDR3 has 13 residues. Looked up from germline, CDR1 is MGHRA and CDR2 is YSYEKL. The V end was cut by 3 bases, the J end by 1 base, with 6 bases between.

The chain employs TRBV5-1 and TRBJ2-1; D might be TRBD1 (6 bases). V dropped 4 bases and J dropped 10 bases, with 18 bases sitting between them. CDR3 length: 14 amino acids. Germline CDR1 SGHRS, CDR2 YFSETQ. In nucleotides, the CDR3 is TGCGCCAGCAGCGCTGCGAATCAAAGGGGGGAGCAGTTCTTC. Translation: CASSAANQRGEQFF.

This chain uses TRBV5-4 with TRBJ1-1; D unresolved. The length of the CDR3 is 15 residues. CDR1 is SGHNT and CDR2 is YYREEE in the germline V gene (reference sequence). V lost 0 bases, J lost 0 bases, and 9 bases lay in between. CDR3 residues: CASSLGGLLNTEAFF. The CDR3 coding sequence is TGTGCCAGCAGCTTGGGTGGGCTTCTGAACACTGAAGCTTTCTTT.

The chain employs TRBV5-1 and TRBJ1-1, with 7 bases aligning to TRBD1. This CDR3 has 11 amino acids. J gave up 8 bases and V 6 bases, and 4 bases lay outside the gene matches. In germline, CDR1 is SGHRS, CDR2 YFSETQ. The CDR3 region has the DNA TGCGCCAGCAATTTACAGGGGGAAGCTTTCTTT. It specifies CASNLQGEAFF.

In its sample, this clone was seen once. V and J are TRBV6-6 and TRBJ1-1, with D maybe TRBD1 (5 bases). The CDR3 totals 14 residues. Trimming left V 6 bases short and J 2 bases short, with 13 bases between. The germline V gene encodes CDR1 MNHNY and CDR2 SVGAGI (reference sequence). The CDR3 DNA reads as TGTGCCAGCAGGATACAGGATTTCAACACTGAAGCTTTCTTT. Protein sequence: CASRIQDFNTEAFF.

The V and J genes are TRBV11-2 and TRBJ1-3, with D hard to call. The CDR3 spans 14 residues. Germline CDR1 reads SGHAT; CDR2 reads FQNNGV. Trimming left V 5 bases short and J 1 base short, with 9 bases between. In nucleotides, the CDR3 is TGTGCCAGCAGCCTCCGGGAATCTGGAAACACCATATATTTT. Amino acids: CASSLRESGNTIYF.

J is TRBJ1-2 and V is TRBV30; D is ambiguous. The germline V gene encodes CDR1 GTSNPN and CDR2 SVGIG (reference sequence). The CDR3 has 13 residues. The V end was cut by 2 bases, the J end by 0 bases, with 7 bases between. For the CDR3, the DNA is TGTGCCTGGAGTCAGGAATCTAACTATGGCTACACCTTC. Encoded protein: CAWSQESNYGYTF.

This chain connects TRBV5-6 to TRBJ2-7; a possible D gene is TRBD1 (6 bases). V lost 0 bases, J lost 3 bases, and 13 bases lay in between. This CDR3 has 15 amino acids. Germline CDR1 is SGHDT and CDR2 is YYEEEE. CDR3 bases: TGTGCCAGCAGCTTGGCCCCGACAGGCGACTACGAGCAGTACTTC. Its translation is CASSLAPTGDYEQYF.

This clone has just one count. CDR3 protein: CASSSSTSGRETQYF. DNA for the CDR3: TGCGCCAGCAGCTCTTCGACTAGCGGGAGGGAGACCCAGTACTTC. This chain joins TRBV5-1 and TRBJ2-5, with 13 bases lining up with TRBD2. The ends lost 3 bases at V and 5 bases at J; junction bases unmatched: 4. Germline V gives CDR1 SGHRS, CDR2 YFSETQ. This CDR3 is 15 amino acids long.

The genes are TRBV19 and TRBJ1-4; D is possibly TRBD1 (5 bases). V lost 5 bases to trimming and J lost 8 bases, with 15 bases between them. The CDR3 length is 14 residues. Looked up from germline, CDR1 is LNHDA and CDR2 is SQIVND (reference sequence). In DNA form, the CDR3 reads TGTGCCAGTAGTCCGCAGGGAAGGACGGAAAAACTGTTTTTT. Its translation: CASSPQGRTEKLFF.

This clone has just a few counts. V is TRBV18 and J is TRBJ2-7, with D maybe TRBD2 (6 bases). This CDR3 contains 15 residues. The germline V gene has CDR1 KGHSH and CDR2 LQKENI. V lost 2 bases, J lost 2 bases, and 13 bases lay in between. The CDR3 nucleotides read TGTGCCAGCTCACCAACTGGGGAGGCAACCTACGAGCAGTACTTC. Encoded protein: CASSPTGEATYEQYF.

This chain uses TRBV7-6 with TRBJ2-2; 10 nucleotides match TRBD2. Losses at the gene ends were 3 bases for V and 7 bases for J; bases not matched to a gene: 14. CDR3 length equals 18 residues. Germline V gene sequence: CDR1 SGHVS, CDR2 FNYEAQ. This CDR3 is CASSFPGTSEGGFGELFF. Here the CDR3 DNA reads TGTGCCAGCAGCTTCCCCGGGACTAGCGAAGGGGGGTTCGGGGAGCTGTTTTTT.

The V gene is TRBV19, the J gene TRBJ2-5, with 10 bases fitting TRBD2. CDR1 and CDR2 from the germline V gene are LNHDA and SQIVND (reference sequence). Trimming removed 10 bases from V and 5 bases from J; junction bases left unmatched: 4. This CDR3 region has 12 residues. CDR3 DNA: TGTGCCACCTCAGCGGGAGGGGAGACCCAGTACTTC. Translated, it gives CATSAGGETQYF. The complete variable domain, with remaining parts taken from reference TRBV19 and TRBJ2-5, reads DGGITQSPKYLFRKEGQNVTLSCEQNLNHDAMYWYRQDPGQGLRLIYYSQIVNDFQKGDIAEGYSVSREKKESFPLTVTSAQKNPTAFYLCATSAGGETQYFGPGTRLLVL.

The chain has TRBV27 and TRBJ1-1; D may be TRBD1 (5 bases). V was cut by 6 bases and J by 5 bases, with 13 bases left in between. Germline V lookup: CDR1 MNHEY, CDR2 SMNVEV (reference sequence). There are 13 residues in the CDR3. The CDR3 protein is CASSQDRFTEAFF. The CDR3 DNA reads TGTGCCAGCAGCCAAGACAGATTTACTGAAGCTTTCTTT.

This clone was detected only once. The chain recombines TRBV9 with TRBJ1-1, with D uncertain. This CDR3 region has 14 residues. The germline CDR1 and CDR2 sequences are SGDLS and YYNGEE. V was clipped by 0 bases and J by 1 base, with 7 bases between them. CDR3 in DNA: TGTGCCAGCAGCGTAGGCGCATCGAACACTGAAGCTTTCTTT. Residues: CASSVGASNTEAFF.

This clone was counted once. This rearrangement joins TRBV6-1 to TRBJ2-1; 12 nucleotides line up with TRBD2. The CDR3 is 16 residues long. The junction had 8 bases not matched to a gene; V was cut back by 3 bases and J by 8 bases. The V gene's germline CDR1 is MNHNS and CDR2 SASEGT. CDR3 amino acids: CASSDRLAGDFYEQFF. CDR3 DNA sequence: TGTGCCAGCAGTGACCGACTAGCGGGAGATTTTTATGAGCAGTTCTTC.

This clone was found a few times. The chain recombines TRBV5-5 with TRBJ2-2; D may be TRBD2 (6 bases). The V and J ends lost 3 bases and 6 bases respectively, with 21 bases between them. Looked up from germline, CDR1 is SGHKS and CDR2 is YYEKEE (reference sequence). CDR3 length: 17 residues. CDR3 in DNA: TGTGCCAGCAGCTCAGTGCCCCGGACTACCCGTGCCGGGGAGCTGTTTTTT. It is translated as CASSSVPRTTRAGELFF.

The V gene is TRBV29-1, the J gene TRBJ2-2, with D perhaps matching TRBD2 (7 bases). V lost 4 bases to trimming and J lost 2 bases, with 14 bases between them. The germline CDR1 and CDR2 sequences are SQVTM and ANQGSEA. This CDR3 has 15 amino acids. CDR3 coding DNA: TGCAGCGTTGGGGAGGGGGGCGGAAACACCGGGGAGCTGTTTTTT. Translated: CSVGEGGGNTGELFF.

This clone was found a few times. J is TRBJ1-1 and V is TRBV6-5; 8 nucleotides line up with TRBD1. Looked up from germline, CDR1 is MNHEY and CDR2 is SVGAGI. Losses at the gene ends were 4 bases for V and 3 bases for J; bases not matched to a gene: 4. This CDR3 is 14 amino acids long. CDR3 in DNA: TGTGCCAGCAGTTCGCAGGGGGCTCACACTGAAGCTTTCTTT. This sequence encodes CASSSQGAHTEAFF.

The chain is built from TRBV9 and TRBJ1-1, with a possible D match to TRBD1 (5 bases). V was trimmed by 3 bases and J by 5 bases, leaving 20 bases between them. Germline V lookup: CDR1 SGDLS, CDR2 YYNGEE. The CDR3 runs to 16 residues. CDR3 sequence reads: CASSGEEGRGRTEAFF. For the CDR3, the DNA is TGTGCCAGCAGCGGAGAGGAGGGACGAGGGAGAACTGAAGCTTTCTTT.

The genes are TRBV6-1 and TRBJ1-1; 8 nucleotides match TRBD1. The CDR3 runs to 13 residues. V lost 1 base to trimming and J lost 11 bases; unmatched junction nucleotides: 6. Germline V gene lookup returns CDR1 MNHNS and CDR2 SASEGT. CDR3 region: CASSEGDRPGAFF. CDR3 coding DNA: TGTGCCAGCAGTGAAGGGGACAGGCCCGGGGCTTTCTTT.

The genes are TRBV19 and TRBJ2-7, with D maybe TRBD1 (5 bases). The germline V gene encodes CDR1 LNHDA and CDR2 SQIVND (reference sequence). Deletions cut 5 bases from V and 2 bases from J, with 16 bases between. This CDR3 region has 15 residues. Here the CDR3 reads CASSPYRSRPYEQYF. The DNA for the CDR3 is TGTGCCAGTAGTCCGTACAGGTCACGACCCTACGAGCAGTACTTC.

This clone was observed once. The chain recombines TRBV30 with TRBJ2-7, with a tentative D call TRBD1 (5 bases). The germline V gene encodes CDR1 GTSNPN and CDR2 SVGIG (reference sequence). The CDR3 sequence is 14 residues long. V lost 0 bases and J 2 bases, leaving 11 bases between the germline ends. As DNA, the CDR3 is TGTGCCTGGAGTGTGCACAGGTCCCCCTACGAGCAGTACTTC. Translation gives CAWSVHRSPYEQYF.

The chain links TRBV19 to TRBJ2-7; 10 bases fit TRBD1. The CDR3 totals 15 residues. The ends lost 6 bases at V and 4 bases at J; junction bases unmatched: 9. Per germline, CDR1 LNHDA and CDR2 SQIVND (reference sequence). CDR3 sequence reads: CASRHPGQGIYEQYF. The CDR3 coding sequence is TGTGCCAGTAGACATCCGGGACAGGGGATTTACGAGCAGTACTTC. Full variable domain (rest looked up from reference TRBV19 and TRBJ2-7): DGGITQSPKYLFRKEGQNVTLSCEQNLNHDAMYWYRQDPGQGLRLIYYSQIVNDFQKGDIAEGYSVSREKKESFPLTVTSAQKNPTAFYLCASRHPGQGIYEQYFGPGTRLTVT.

This chain links TRBV19 with TRBJ1-1, with 9 bases identical to TRBD1. The junction had 11 bases not matched to a gene; V was cut back by 6 bases and J by 6 bases. The CDR3 length is 15 residues. Germline V gives CDR1 LNHDA, CDR2 SQIVND (reference sequence). CDR3 sequence: CASSEPGQGFSEAFF. The CDR3 nucleotides read TGTGCCAGTAGCGAACCGGGACAGGGATTCTCTGAAGCTTTCTTT.

The chain carries TRBV5-1 and TRBJ2-3; no definite D call. Trimming stripped 0 bases from V and 1 base from J, with 9 bases between. This CDR3 contains 15 residues. Looked up from germline, CDR1 is SGHRS and CDR2 is YFSETQ. The CDR3 loop reads CASSLGRWGTDTQYF. CDR3 nucleotide sequence: TGCGCCAGCAGCTTGGGGCGGTGGGGCACAGATACGCAGTATTTT.

The J gene is TRBJ1-1, the V gene TRBV29-1; tentative D call: TRBD1 (5 bases). Germline CDR1 and CDR2: SQVTM and ANQGSEA. The CDR3 covers 13 residues. Trimming took off 6 bases at V and 2 bases at J, with 13 bases between the two ends. This chain's CDR3 is CSVSTELNTEAFF. The CDR3 DNA reads as TGCAGCGTCTCGACAGAGCTAAACACTGAAGCTTTCTTT.